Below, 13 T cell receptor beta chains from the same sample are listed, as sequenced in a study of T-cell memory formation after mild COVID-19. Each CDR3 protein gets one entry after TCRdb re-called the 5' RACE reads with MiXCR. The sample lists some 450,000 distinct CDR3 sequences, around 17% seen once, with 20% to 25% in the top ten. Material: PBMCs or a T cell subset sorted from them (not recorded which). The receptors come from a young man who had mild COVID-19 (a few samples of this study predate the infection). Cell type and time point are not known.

Here the CDR3 reads CSATPWDQGASSNQPQHF. The CDR3 region has the DNA TGCAGTGCTACGCCCTGGGACCAGGGGGCAAGTAGCAATCAGCCCCAGCATTTT. The rearrangement joins TRBV20-1 to TRBJ1-5; TRBD1 agrees at 8 bases. The V segment lost 4 bases and the J segment 0 bases; nucleotides outside the gene matches: 14. The CDR3 length is 18 residues. Germline CDR1 DFQATT, CDR2 SNEGSKA (reference sequence).

DNA of the CDR3: TGTGCCAGCAGTCCCCCACAAAACACTGAAGCTTTCTTT. Encoded protein: CASSPPQNTEAFF. The chain employs TRBV6-5 and TRBJ1-1; D gene ambiguous. Germline CDR1 reads MNHEY; CDR2 reads SVGAGI. The CDR3 consists of 13 residues. Deletions cut 5 bases from V and 2 bases from J, with 9 bases between.

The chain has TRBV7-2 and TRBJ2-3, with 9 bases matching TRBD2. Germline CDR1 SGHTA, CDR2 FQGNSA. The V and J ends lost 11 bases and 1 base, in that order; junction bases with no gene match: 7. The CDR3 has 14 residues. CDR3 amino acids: CAGRASGGTDTQYF. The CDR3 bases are TGTGCCGGCCGGGCTAGCGGGGGCACAGATACGCAGTATTTT.

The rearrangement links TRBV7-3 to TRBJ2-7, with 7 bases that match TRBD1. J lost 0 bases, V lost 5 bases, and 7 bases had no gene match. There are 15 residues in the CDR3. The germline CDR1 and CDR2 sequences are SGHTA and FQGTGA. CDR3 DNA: TGTGCCAGCAGCCCCAACCGGGACAGCTCCTACGAGCAGTACTTC. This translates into CASSPNRDSSYEQYF.

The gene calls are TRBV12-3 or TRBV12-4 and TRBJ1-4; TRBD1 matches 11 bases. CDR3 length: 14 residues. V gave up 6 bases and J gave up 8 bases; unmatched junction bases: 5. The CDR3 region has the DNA TGTGCCAGCAGGGACCGGGACAGGGGGGAAAAACTGTTTTTT. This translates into CASRDRDRGEKLFF.

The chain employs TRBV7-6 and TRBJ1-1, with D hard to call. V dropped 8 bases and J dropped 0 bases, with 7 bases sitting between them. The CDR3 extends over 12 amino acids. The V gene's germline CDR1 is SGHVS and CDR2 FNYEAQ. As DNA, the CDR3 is TGTGCCAGCGGATCGGTGAACACTGAAGCTTTCTTT. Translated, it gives CASGSVNTEAFF.

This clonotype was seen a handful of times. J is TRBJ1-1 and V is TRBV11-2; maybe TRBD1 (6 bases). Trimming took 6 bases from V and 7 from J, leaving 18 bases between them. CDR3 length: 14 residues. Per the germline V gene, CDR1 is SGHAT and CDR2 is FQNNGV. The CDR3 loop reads CASRGANWGLEAFF. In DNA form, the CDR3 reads TGTGCCAGCAGGGGGGCGAATTGGGGTCTTGAAGCTTTCTTT.

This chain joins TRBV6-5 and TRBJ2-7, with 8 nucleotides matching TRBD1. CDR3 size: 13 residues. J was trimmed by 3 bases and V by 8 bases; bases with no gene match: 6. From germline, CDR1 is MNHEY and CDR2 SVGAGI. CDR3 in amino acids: CASGQGAFYEQYF. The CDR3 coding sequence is TGTGCCAGCGGACAGGGCGCGTTCTACGAGCAGTACTTC.

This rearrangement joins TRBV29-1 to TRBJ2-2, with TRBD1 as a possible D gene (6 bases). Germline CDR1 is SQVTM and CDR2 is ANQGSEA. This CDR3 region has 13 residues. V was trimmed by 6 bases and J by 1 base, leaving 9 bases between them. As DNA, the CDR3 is TGCAGCGTGCGGACAGAGAACACCGGGGAGCTGTTTTTT. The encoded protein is CSVRTENTGELFF.

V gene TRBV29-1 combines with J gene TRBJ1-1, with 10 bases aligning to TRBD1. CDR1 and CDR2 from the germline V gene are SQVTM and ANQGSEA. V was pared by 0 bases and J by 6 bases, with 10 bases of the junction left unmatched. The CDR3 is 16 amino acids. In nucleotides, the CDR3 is TGCAGCGTTGAAGATGCCCCGGGACAGGGGCGATCTGAAGCTTTCTTT. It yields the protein CSVEDAPGQGRSEAFF.

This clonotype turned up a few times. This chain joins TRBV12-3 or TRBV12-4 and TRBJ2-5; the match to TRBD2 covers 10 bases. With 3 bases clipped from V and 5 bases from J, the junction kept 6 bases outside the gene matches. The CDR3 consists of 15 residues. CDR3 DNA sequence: TGTGCCAGCAGTTTCTCTAGCGGGGGTGCGGAGACCCAGTACTTC. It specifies CASSFSSGGAETQYF.

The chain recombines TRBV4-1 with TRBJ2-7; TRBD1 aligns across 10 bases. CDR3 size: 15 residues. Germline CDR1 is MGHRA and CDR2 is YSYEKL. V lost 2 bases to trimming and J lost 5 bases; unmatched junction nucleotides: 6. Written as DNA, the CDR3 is TGCGCCAGCAGCCAACCCCGGGACAGGGGTCACGAGCAGTACTTC. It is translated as CASSQPRDRGHEQYF.

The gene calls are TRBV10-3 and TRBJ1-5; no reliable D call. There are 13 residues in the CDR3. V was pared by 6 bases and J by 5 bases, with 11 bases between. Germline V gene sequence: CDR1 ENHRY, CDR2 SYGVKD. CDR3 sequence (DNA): TGTGCCATCAGCGATCAGTGGGATCAGCCCCAGCATTTT. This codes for CAISDQWDQPQHF.